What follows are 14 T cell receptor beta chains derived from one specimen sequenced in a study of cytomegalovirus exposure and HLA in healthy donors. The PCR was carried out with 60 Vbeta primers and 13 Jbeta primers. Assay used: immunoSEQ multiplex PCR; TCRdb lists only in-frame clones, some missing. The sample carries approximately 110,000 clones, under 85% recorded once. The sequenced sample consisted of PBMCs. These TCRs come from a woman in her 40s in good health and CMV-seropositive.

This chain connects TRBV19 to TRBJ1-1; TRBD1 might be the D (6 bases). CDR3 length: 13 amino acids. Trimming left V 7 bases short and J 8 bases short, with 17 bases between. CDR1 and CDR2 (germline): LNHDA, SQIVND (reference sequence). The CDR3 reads CASTKRGGTEAFF. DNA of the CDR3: TGTGCCAGTACCAAAAGGGGGGGGACCGAAGCTTTCTTT. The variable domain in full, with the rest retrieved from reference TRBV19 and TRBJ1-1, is DGGITQSPKYLFRKEGQNVTLSCEQNLNHDAMYWYRQDPGQGLRLIYYSQIVNDFQKGDIAEGYSVSREKKESFPLTVTSAQKNPTAFYLCASTKRGGTEAFFGQGTRLTVV.

Here the CDR3 DNA reads TGTGCCAGCAGTTACTCCCGCCGGGTCCTGAACACTGAAGCTTTCTTT. Its translation is CASSYSRRVLNTEAFF. The chain carries TRBV6-5 and TRBJ1-1; no definite D call. The germline V and J ends were trimmed by 0 bases and 0 bases, with 11 bases remaining between them. CDR3 length equals 16 residues. In germline, CDR1 is MNHEY, CDR2 SVGAGI.

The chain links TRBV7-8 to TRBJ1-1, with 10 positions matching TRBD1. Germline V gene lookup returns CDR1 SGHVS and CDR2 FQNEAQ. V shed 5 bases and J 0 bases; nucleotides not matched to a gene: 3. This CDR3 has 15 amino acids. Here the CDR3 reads CASSGQGGLNTEAFF. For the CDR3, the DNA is TGTGCCAGCAGCGGACAGGGGGGGTTGAACACTGAAGCTTTCTTT.

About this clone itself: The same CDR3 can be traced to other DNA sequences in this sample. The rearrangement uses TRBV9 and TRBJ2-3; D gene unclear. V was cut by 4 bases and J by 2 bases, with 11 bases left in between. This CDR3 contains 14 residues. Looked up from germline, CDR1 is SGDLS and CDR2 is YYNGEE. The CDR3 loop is CASSPRLNTDTQYF. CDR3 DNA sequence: TGTGCCAGCAGCCCGAGACTCAACACAGATACGCAGTATTTT. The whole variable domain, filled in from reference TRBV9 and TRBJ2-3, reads DSGVTQTPKHLITATGQRVTLRCSPRSGDLSVYWYQQSLDQGLQFLIQYYNGEERAKGNILERFSAQQFPDLHSELNLSSLELGDSALYFCASSPRLNTDTQYFGPGTRLTVL.

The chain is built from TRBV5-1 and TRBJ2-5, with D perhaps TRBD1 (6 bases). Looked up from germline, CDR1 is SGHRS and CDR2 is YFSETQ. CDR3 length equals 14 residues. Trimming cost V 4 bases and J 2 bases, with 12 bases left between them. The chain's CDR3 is CASSPGQQQETQYF. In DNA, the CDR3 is TGCGCCAGCAGCCCAGGACAGCAACAAGAGACCCAGTACTTC. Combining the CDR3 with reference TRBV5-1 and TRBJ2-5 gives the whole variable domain KAGVTQTPRYLIKTRGQQVTLSCSPISGHRSVSWYQQTPGQGLQFLFEYFSETQRNKGNFPGRFSGRQFSNSRSEMNVSTLELGDSALYLCASSPGQQQETQYFGPGTRLLVL.

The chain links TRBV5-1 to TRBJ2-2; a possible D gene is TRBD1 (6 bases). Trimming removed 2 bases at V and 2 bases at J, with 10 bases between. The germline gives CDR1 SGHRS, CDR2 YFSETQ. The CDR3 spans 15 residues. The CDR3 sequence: CASSLRTANTGELFF. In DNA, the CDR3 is TGCGCCAGCAGCTTACGGACAGCCAACACCGGGGAGCTGTTTTTT.

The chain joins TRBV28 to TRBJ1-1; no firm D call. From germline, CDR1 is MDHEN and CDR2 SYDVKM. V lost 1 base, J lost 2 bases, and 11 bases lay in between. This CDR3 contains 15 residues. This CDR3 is CASSLLRRFNTEAFF. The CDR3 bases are TGTGCCAGCAGTTTATTGAGGCGGTTCAACACTGAAGCTTTCTTT. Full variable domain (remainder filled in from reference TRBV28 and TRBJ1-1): DVKVTQSSRYLVKRTGEKVFLECVQDMDHENMFWYRQDPGLGLRLIYFSYDVKMKEKGDIPEGYSVSREKKERFSLILESASTNQTSMYLCASSLLRRFNTEAFFGQGTRLTVV.

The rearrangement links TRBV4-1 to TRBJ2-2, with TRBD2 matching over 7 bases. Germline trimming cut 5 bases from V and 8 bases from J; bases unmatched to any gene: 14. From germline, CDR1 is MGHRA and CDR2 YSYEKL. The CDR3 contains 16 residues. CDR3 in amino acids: CASSGTIGTSGGELFF. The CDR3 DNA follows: TGCGCCAGCAGCGGGACTATCGGTACCTCGGGAGGGGAGCTGTTTTTT.

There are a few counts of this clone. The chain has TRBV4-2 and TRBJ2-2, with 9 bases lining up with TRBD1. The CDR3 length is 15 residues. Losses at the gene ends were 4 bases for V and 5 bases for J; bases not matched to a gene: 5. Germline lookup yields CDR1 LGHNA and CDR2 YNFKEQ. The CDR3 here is CASSPGTGITGELFF. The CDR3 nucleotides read TGTGCCAGCAGCCCCGGGACAGGGATAACCGGGGAGCTGTTTTTT.

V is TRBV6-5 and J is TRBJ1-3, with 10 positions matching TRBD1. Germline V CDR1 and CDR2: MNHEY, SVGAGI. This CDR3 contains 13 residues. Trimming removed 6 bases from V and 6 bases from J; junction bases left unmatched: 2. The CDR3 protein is CASRGTGANTIYF. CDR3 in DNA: TGTGCCAGCAGAGGGACAGGGGCAAACACCATATATTTT.

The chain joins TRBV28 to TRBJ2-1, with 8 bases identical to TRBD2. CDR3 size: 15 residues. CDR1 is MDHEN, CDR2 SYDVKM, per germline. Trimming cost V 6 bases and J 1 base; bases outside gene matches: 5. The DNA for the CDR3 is TGTGCCAGCAGAACTAGCGGACCATCCTACAATGAGCAGTTCTTC. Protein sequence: CASRTSGPSYNEQFF.

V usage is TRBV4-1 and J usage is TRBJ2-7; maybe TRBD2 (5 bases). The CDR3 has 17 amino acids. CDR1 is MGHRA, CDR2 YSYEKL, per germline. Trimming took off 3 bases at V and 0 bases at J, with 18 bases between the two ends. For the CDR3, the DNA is TGCGCCAGCAGCCAGGGCCTTTTCGGGCGGGCCTCCTACGAGCAGTACTTC. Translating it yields CASSQGLFGRASYEQYF.

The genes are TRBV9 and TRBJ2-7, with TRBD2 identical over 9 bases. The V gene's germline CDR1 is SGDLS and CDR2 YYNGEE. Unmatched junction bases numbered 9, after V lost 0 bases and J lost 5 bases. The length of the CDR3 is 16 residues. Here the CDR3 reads CASSVEGGRARNEQYF. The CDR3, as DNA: TGTGCCAGCAGCGTAGAGGGCGGGAGGGCGAGAAACGAGCAGTACTTC.

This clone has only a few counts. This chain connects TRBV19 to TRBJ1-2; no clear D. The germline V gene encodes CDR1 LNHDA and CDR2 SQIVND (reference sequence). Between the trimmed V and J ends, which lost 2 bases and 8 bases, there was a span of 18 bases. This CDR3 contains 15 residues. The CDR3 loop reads CASSITSGSSDGYTF. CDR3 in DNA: TGTGCCAGTAGTATAACAAGTGGGTCCAGCGACGGCTACACCTTC.